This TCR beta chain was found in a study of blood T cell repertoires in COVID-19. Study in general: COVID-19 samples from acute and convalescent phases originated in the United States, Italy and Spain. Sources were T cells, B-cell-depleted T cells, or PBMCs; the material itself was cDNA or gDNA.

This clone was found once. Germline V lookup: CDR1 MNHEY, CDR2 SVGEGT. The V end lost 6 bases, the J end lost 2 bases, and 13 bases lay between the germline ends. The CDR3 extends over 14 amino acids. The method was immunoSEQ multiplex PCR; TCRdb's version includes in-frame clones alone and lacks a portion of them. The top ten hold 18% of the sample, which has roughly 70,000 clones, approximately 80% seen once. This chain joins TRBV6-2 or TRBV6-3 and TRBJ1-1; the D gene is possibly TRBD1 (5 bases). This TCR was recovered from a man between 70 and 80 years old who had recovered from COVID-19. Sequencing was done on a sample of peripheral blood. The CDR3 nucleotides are TGTGCCAGCAGCCCCGGACAAACAAACACTGAAGCTTTCTTT. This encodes CASSPGQTNTEAFF.